Only a few counts were recorded for the clone carrying this TCR beta chain. Antigen: not known. Amplification of TCR beta CDR3 regions was performed using RNA transcripts as template. During a first-round RT-PCR of the TCR CDR3, the HTBI primer set was used. TCRdb re-called the multiplex PCR reads through MiXCR, storing one row per CDR3 protein. Here the sample spans 300,000 to 450,000 distinct CDR3 sequences, around 16% being singletons. The CDR3 spans 12 residues. Germline V gene data show CDR1 as SEHNR and CDR2 as FQNEAQ (reference sequence). After removal of 5 bases from V and 9 bases from J, the junction contained 7 bases not matched to a gene. This sample was taken from a study of T cells in Graves' hyperthyroidism and ophthalmopathy. Initially, at the first diagnosis of hyperthyroidism and before any ophthalmopathy symptoms, blood was sampled. Isolation of PBMCs was performed on about 10 ml fresh peripheral blood.

Whole-study results and caveats: Blood also showed most of the thyroid clonotypes that were expanded above 0.001.

Sequences were obtained from blood. This TCR came from a woman between 18 and 30 years old with Graves' hyperthyroidism that later progressed to Graves' ophthalmopathy. This chain uses TRBV7-9 with TRBJ2-7, with TRBD2 identical over 7 bases. CDR3 amino acids: CASSPGTGGQYF. Here the CDR3 DNA reads TGTGCCAGCAGCCCAGGAACGGGAGGGCAGTACTTC.